This TCR beta chain was sequenced in a study of prognosis after radiotherapy for stage I lung cancer. Amplification of TCR beta CDR3 from genomic DNA used two-round multiplex PCR. The use of primers specific to each TRBV and TRBJ gene characterized first-round PCR. TCRdb reprocessed the multiplex PCR reads via MiXCR and lists one record per CDR3 protein. The table has some 15,000 distinct CDR3 sequences, 15% to 20% seen once. CDR1 and CDR2 (germline): SEHNR, FQNEAQ (reference sequence). The V and J ends lost 0 bases and 4 bases respectively, with 6 bases between them. The CDR3 covers 14 residues. Ten or more counts support this clonotype.

This TCR was sampled from a donor aged 50 or older with non-small cell lung cancer. The chain combines TRBV7-9 with TRBJ1-4; D is uncertain. The specimen was PBMCs, collected before or after stereotactic body radiation therapy (not recorded which). The CDR3 is CASSLADLNEKLFF. In nucleotides, the CDR3 is TGTGCCAGCAGCTTAGCTGACCTTAATGAAAAACTGTTTTTT.